The text below deals with one TCR beta chain. Its antigen is currently not known. Base quality data are lacking; no much larger clone is found one base away. This sample is part of a study of technical replicates of blood from a few donors (dated by TCRdb to the late 2010s). The library was built by means of the immunoSEQ multiplex PCR assay. The table was pulled from immuneACCESS by TCRdb, which kept in-frame rearrangements only. Such tables lose some clones; where checked, under half of the loss comes from unresolved V genes, and the rest has no known cause. In this sample the table shows fewer than 70,000 clones, 86% of which occur a single time. About 4.9% of the sample lies in the top ten. The V end gives up 3 bases and the J end 3 bases, leaving 5 bases in the junction not matched to a gene. The CDR3 covers 15 residues, taking in both the cysteine and the phenylalanine. Only the CDR3 region is kept as DNA, spanning 45 bases read in frame from base 1. The germline V gene (reference sequence) gives CDR1 as LNHDA and CDR2 as SQIVND.

The material sequenced was PBMCs. The chain is encoded by TRBV19 joined to TRBJ2-7, with TRBD2 matching 10 junction bases. The origin of this receptor is a human donor in good health. Some clones in this sample may be carry-over from other donors' samples. The nucleotide sequence reads TGTGCCAGTAGTATTTCACTAGCGGGGATCTACGAGCAGTACTTC. It translates as CASSISLAGIYEQYF.